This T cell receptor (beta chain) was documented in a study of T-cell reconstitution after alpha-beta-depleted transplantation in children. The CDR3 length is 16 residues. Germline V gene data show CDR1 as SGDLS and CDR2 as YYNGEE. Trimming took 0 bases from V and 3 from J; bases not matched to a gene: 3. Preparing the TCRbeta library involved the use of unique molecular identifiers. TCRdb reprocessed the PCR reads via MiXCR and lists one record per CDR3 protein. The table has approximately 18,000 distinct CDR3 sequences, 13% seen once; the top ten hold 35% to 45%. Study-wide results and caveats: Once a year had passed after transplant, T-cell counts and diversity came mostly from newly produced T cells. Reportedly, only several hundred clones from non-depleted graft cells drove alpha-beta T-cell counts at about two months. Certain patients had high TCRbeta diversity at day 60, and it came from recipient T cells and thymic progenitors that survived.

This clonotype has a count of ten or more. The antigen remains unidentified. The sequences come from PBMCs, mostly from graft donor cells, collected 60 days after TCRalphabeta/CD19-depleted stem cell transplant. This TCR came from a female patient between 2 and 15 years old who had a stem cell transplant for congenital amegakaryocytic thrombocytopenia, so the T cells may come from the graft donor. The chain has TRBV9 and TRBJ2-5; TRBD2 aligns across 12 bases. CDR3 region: CASSVGLAGGEETQYF. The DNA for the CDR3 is TGTGCCAGCAGCGTAGGGCTAGCGGGAGGGGAAGAGACCCAGTACTTC.